A selection of T cell receptor beta chains follows, all from one sample in a study of T cell responses to AZD1222 COVID-19 vaccine. TCRdb's table, derived via immunoSEQ multiplex PCR, lists solely in-frame clones and lacks some. The table records around 110,000 clones, approximately 93% of them present only once. This sample comprised peripheral blood, obtained on day 0 of AZD1222 vaccination. All receptors come from an adult in good health. CDR3s include the opening cysteine and the closing phenylalanine or tryptophan. The D gene is left open where the match is weak. Rows give clone size only sometimes, using once, few, many, or a class for an expanded clone.

clone size: .; D gene: TRBD2; V gene: TRBV5-4; J gene: TRBJ2-7; CDR3 DNA: TGTGCCAGCAGGGGGACTAGCGGAGCTACCTACGAGCAGTACTTC; CDR3 protein: CASRGTSGATYEQYF
clone size: .; D gene: .; V gene: TRBV18; J gene: TRBJ1-1; CDR3 DNA: TGTGCCAGCTCACCCAAGAACACTGAAGCTTTCTTT; CDR3 protein: CASSPKNTEAFF
clone size: .; D gene: .; V gene: TRBV12-3/TRBV12-4; J gene: TRBJ1-2; CDR3 DNA: TGTGCCAGCAGCCCCCCCCTTGCTGGCTACACCTTC; CDR3 protein: CASSPPLAGYTF
clone size: .; D gene: .; V gene: TRBV28; J gene: TRBJ1-1; CDR3 DNA: TGTGCCATTGGGGACTTTTCGGGAACTGAAGCTTTCTTT; CDR3 protein: CAIGDFSGTEAFF
clone size: .; D gene: TRBD1; V gene: TRBV7-9; J gene: TRBJ2-3; CDR3 DNA: TGTGCCAGCAGCCTGCCCAGCCGGGACAGGGAAGGGGATACGCAGTATTTT; CDR3 protein: CASSLPSRDREGDTQYF
clone size: .; D gene: .; V gene: TRBV5-1; J gene: TRBJ2-2; CDR3 DNA: TGCGCCAGCAGCCTTACCGGGGGCCCGGAGGGGGAGCTGTTTTTT; CDR3 protein: CASSLTGGPEGELFF
clone size: .; D gene: TRBD1; V gene: TRBV28; J gene: TRBJ2-3; CDR3 DNA: TGTGCCAGCAGTCCCCGCCCCCTGACAGGGGGCTTATCAGATACGCAGTATTTT; CDR3 protein: CASSPRPLTGGLSDTQYF
clone size: .; D gene: .; V gene: TRBV18; J gene: TRBJ1-2; CDR3 DNA: TGTGCCAGCTCACCGGGGACGGCCGTCGACTATGGCTACACCTTC; CDR3 protein: CASSPGTAVDYGYTF
clone size: .; D gene: TRBD2; V gene: TRBV30; J gene: TRBJ2-1; CDR3 DNA: TGTGCCTGGCTGACCGGGACTAGCGGATACAATGAGCAGTTCTTC; CDR3 protein: CAWLTGTSGYNEQFF
clone size: once; D gene: .; V gene: TRBV7-9; J gene: TRBJ2-5; CDR3 DNA: TGTGCCAGCAGCTCCCAAGGGGGGGCAACGGAGACCCAGTACTTC; CDR3 protein: CASSSQGGATETQYF
clone size: .; D gene: .; V gene: TRBV27; J gene: TRBJ1-2; CDR3 DNA: TGTGCCAGCAGTTTGTCCGGGACATTCTATGGCTACACCTTC; CDR3 protein: CASSLSGTFYGYTF
clone size: once; D gene: .; V gene: TRBV7-9; J gene: TRBJ1-2; CDR3 DNA: TGTGCCAGCAGCCCCCTCCATTATGGCTACACCTTC; CDR3 protein: CASSPLHYGYTF
clone size: .; D gene: TRBD2; V gene: TRBV7-9; J gene: TRBJ2-3; CDR3 DNA: TGTGCCAGCAGCTTCCCTCCGGGACTAGCGGGACAAGATACGCAGTATTTT; CDR3 protein: CASSFPPGLAGQDTQYF
clone size: .; D gene: .; V gene: TRBV28; J gene: TRBJ1-6; CDR3 DNA: TGTGCCAGCAGTCTCCCAACATGGAATTCACCCCTCCACTTT; CDR3 protein: CASSLPTWNSPLHF
clone size: .; D gene: TRBD2; V gene: TRBV3-1/TRBV3-2; J gene: TRBJ2-1; CDR3 DNA: TGTGCCAGCAGCCAAGATAAGGCGGGAGGGCCGGACAATGAGCAGTTCTTC; CDR3 protein: CASSQDKAGGPDNEQFF
clone size: .; D gene: TRBD1; V gene: TRBV30; J gene: TRBJ1-1; CDR3 DNA: TGTGCCTGGAGTGTACGTGGGACAGGGGACACTGAAGCTTTCTTT; CDR3 protein: CAWSVRGTGDTEAFF
clone size: .; D gene: TRBD2; V gene: TRBV28; J gene: TRBJ2-3; CDR3 DNA: TGTGCCAGCAGTTTTCTCGTAGCGGGAGCACCAGATACGCAGTATTTT; CDR3 protein: CASSFLVAGAPDTQYF
clone size: .; D gene: TRBD1; V gene: TRBV28; J gene: TRBJ1-4; CDR3 DNA: TGTGCCAGCAGTCTAAGACAGGGGGACAGTGAAAAACTGTTTTTT; CDR3 protein: CASSLRQGDSEKLFF
clone size: .; D gene: .; V gene: TRBV10-2; J gene: TRBJ2-7; CDR3 DNA: TGCGCCAACCCCCCCAGGGGTTGTGGCGAGCAGTACTTC; CDR3 protein: CANPPRGCGEQYF
clone size: .; D gene: TRBD2; V gene: TRBV6-1; J gene: TRBJ2-3; CDR3 DNA: TGTGCCAGCAGTGATAGGCGGGAGGTTACGCAGTATTTT; CDR3 protein: CASSDRREVTQYF
clone size: .; D gene: .; V gene: TRBV4-1; J gene: TRBJ1-1; CDR3 DNA: TGCGCCAGCAGCGAAGGGCCTTCCATGAACACTGAAGCTTTCTTT; CDR3 protein: CASSEGPSMNTEAFF
clone size: .; D gene: .; V gene: TRBV6-5; J gene: TRBJ1-1; CDR3 DNA: TGTGCCAGCAGTTACAGGGGGGGGACTGAAGCTTTCTTT; CDR3 protein: CASSYRGGTEAFF
clone size: .; D gene: TRBD1; V gene: TRBV19; J gene: TRBJ2-7; CDR3 DNA: TGTGCCAGTAGTATTGCCTCCTGGGGACAGGGGTACTACGAGCAGTACTTC; CDR3 protein: CASSIASWGQGYYEQYF
clone size: .; D gene: .; V gene: TRBV6-5; J gene: TRBJ1-1; CDR3 DNA: TGTGCCAGCCGAAAGAACACTGAAGCTTTCTTT; CDR3 protein: CASRKNTEAFF
clone size: few; D gene: .; V gene: TRBV11-2; J gene: TRBJ2-7; CDR3 DNA: TGTGCCAGCAGCTTGGAGAGGGGTTACGAGCAGTACTTC; CDR3 protein: CASSLERGYEQYF
clone size: .; D gene: TRBD1; V gene: TRBV19; J gene: TRBJ1-2; CDR3 DNA: TGTGCCAGTAGTATAGAACAGGGGAGCTATGGCTACACCTTC; CDR3 protein: CASSIEQGSYGYTF
clone size: .; D gene: .; V gene: TRBV4-1; J gene: TRBJ2-1; CDR3 DNA: TGCGCCAGCAGCTCCTACTACAATGAGCAGTTCTTC; CDR3 protein: CASSSYYNEQFF
clone size: .; D gene: .; V gene: TRBV5-1; J gene: TRBJ1-1; CDR3 DNA: TGCGCCAGCAGCACTCACCCGAATGGGAACACTGAAGCTTTCTTT; CDR3 protein: CASSTHPNGNTEAFF
clone size: .; D gene: TRBD1; V gene: TRBV19; J gene: TRBJ1-1; CDR3 DNA: TGTGCCAGTAGTATTACAGGGGGCATTACTGAAGCTTTCTTT; CDR3 protein: CASSITGGITEAFF
clone size: .; D gene: .; V gene: TRBV18; J gene: TRBJ1-4; CDR3 DNA: TGTGCCAGCTCACCTTGGGGTGAAAAACTGTTTTTT; CDR3 protein: CASSPWGEKLFF
clone size: .; D gene: .; V gene: TRBV7-2; J gene: TRBJ2-7; CDR3 DNA: TGTGCCAGCAGCTTAGCTATCGGGCAGAAGAGGGTCAAGCAGTACTTC; CDR3 protein: CASSLAIGQKRVKQYF
clone size: .; D gene: .; V gene: TRBV21-1; J gene: TRBJ2-5; CDR3 DNA: TGTGCCAGCAGCCTCCGTTCCGGGACTAGCAGCTATCAAGAGACCCAGTACTTC; CDR3 protein: CASSLRSGTSSYQETQYF
clone size: .; D gene: .; V gene: TRBV28; J gene: TRBJ1-2; CDR3 DNA: TGTGCCAGCAGTTTGGCTCGGGGGGGCTATGGCTACACCTTC; CDR3 protein: CASSLARGGYGYTF
clone size: .; D gene: .; V gene: TRBV5-1; J gene: TRBJ2-7; CDR3 DNA: TGCGCCAGCAGCTTGTGGACCCCGACCTCCTACGAGCAGTACTTC; CDR3 protein: CASSLWTPTSYEQYF
clone size: .; D gene: .; V gene: TRBV6-5; J gene: TRBJ2-5; CDR3 DNA: TGTGCCAGCAGTAGGAAGGGGTACCAAGAGACCCAGTACTTC; CDR3 protein: CASSRKGYQETQYF
clone size: .; D gene: .; V gene: TRBV23-1; J gene: TRBJ2-2; CDR3 DNA: TGCGCCAGCAGTCCCGAGGGCAGGGCCCCCGGGGAGCTGTTTTTT; CDR3 protein: CASSPEGRAPGELFF
clone size: .; D gene: .; V gene: TRBV6-5; J gene: TRBJ2-7; CDR3 DNA: TGTGCCAGCAGTTACTCGAGACAGGATTACTACGAGCAGTACTTC; CDR3 protein: CASSYSRQDYYEQYF